This T cell receptor beta chain appears in the sequencing data of a study of OX40 agonist ivuxolimab in advanced cancers. Whole-study context: Patients were treated with ivuxolimab, an agonistic anti-OX40 (CD134) antibody. Intravenous ivuxolimab was administered to patients every 2 weeks at 0.01 to 10 mg/kg.

CDR1 and CDR2 from the germline V gene are LNHDA and SQIVND (reference sequence). The CDR3 runs 14 residues. V trimming: 7 bases; J trimming: 4 bases; junction bases outside the gene matches: 10. Profiling relied on immunoSEQ multiplex PCR, and the TCRdb table lists in-frame clones only, not all of them. Of about 76,000 clones in the sample, about 88% were seen once. Sequencing was performed on CD4+ or CD8+ T cells sorted from blood, taken in a trial of the OX40 agonist ivuxolimab. This TCR derives from an adult with an advanced solid tumor such as melanoma, head and neck, liver or kidney cancer. The chain links TRBV19 to TRBJ2-7, with 7 bases fitting TRBD2. This CDR3 is CASTIGAGGYEQYF. The CDR3 nucleotides are TGTGCCAGTACCATCGGAGCCGGGGGGTACGAGCAGTACTTC.